This T cell receptor beta chain was sequenced in a study of blood T cell repertoires in COVID-19. The CDR3 has 18 amino acids. Germline-derived CDR1 and CDR2 are LGHNA and YNFKEQ. The ends lost 0 bases at V and 8 bases at J; junction bases unmatched: 12. The table came from immunoSEQ multiplex PCR; TCRdb's copy has only in-frame clones and leaves some out. The sample has 87,000 or so clones; 75% to 90% are singletons. The specimen sequenced was peripheral blood. The receptor comes from a woman aged 80 or older with active or convalescent COVID-19. The V call is TRBV4-2, the J call TRBJ1-6; 8 positions match TRBD1. The CDR3, as DNA: TGTGCCAGCAGCCAAGATCTAAGCTTCGGGACAGGTTATTCACCCCTCCACTTT. Its translation is CASSQDLSFGTGYSPLHF.